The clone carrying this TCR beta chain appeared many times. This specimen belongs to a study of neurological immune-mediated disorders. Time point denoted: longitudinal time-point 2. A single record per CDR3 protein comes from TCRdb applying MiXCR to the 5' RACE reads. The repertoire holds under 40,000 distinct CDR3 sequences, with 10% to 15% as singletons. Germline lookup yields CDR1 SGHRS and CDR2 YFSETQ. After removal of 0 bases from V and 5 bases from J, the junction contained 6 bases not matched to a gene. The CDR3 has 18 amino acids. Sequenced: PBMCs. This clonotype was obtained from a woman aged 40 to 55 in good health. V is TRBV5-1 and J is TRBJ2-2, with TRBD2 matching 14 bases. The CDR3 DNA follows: TGCGCCAGCAGCTTGGCCCCGGGACTAGCGGGAGTAACCGGGGAGCTGTTTTTT. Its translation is CASSLAPGLAGVTGELFF.